Below, 11 T cell receptor beta chains from the same sample are listed, as sequenced in a study of T cell repertoires in ileal Crohn's disease (dated by TCRdb to about 2019). The library was produced with the immunoSEQ multiplex PCR assay. The table was pulled from immuneACCESS by TCRdb, which kept in-frame rearrangements only. Such tables lose some clones; where checked, under half of the loss comes from unresolved V genes, and the rest has no known cause. This sample has a few thousand clones in its table, and roughly four fifths of those were observed once. The top ten hold roughly 4.5% of the sample. This specimen's time point label, interpreted: neoterminal ileum biopsy at postoperative endoscopy, about 6 months after surgery. Material for sequencing was ileal tissue. The receptor set was obtained from an adult with Crohn's disease.

This clone came up once. This rearrangement joins TRBV21-1 to TRBJ2-7; the D call in the table, TRBD1, was not verified against the DNA. TRBV21-1 represents a pseudogene. The CDR3 is 16 amino acids. The CDR3 DNA reads as TGTGCCAGCAGCAAAAAGGGGGCCGGTTTCTCCTACGAGCAGTACTTC. This codes for CASSKKGAGFSYEQYF.

The chain uses TRBV2 and TRBJ1-2; D gene ambiguous. Germline CDR1 is SNHLY and CDR2 is FYNNEI. This CDR3 is built from 16 residues. V was trimmed by 4 bases and J by 2 bases, leaving 17 bases between them. As DNA, the CDR3 is TGTGCCAGCAGTGTACCGGGCCAGGTTGAAAACTATGGCTACACCTTC. Protein: CASSVPGQVENYGYTF.

V usage is TRBV6-5 and J usage is TRBJ1-1, with unresolved D. The CDR3 has 14 residues. Germline CDR1 reads MNHEY; CDR2 reads SVGAGI. V was pared by 1 base and J by 1 base, with 7 bases between. The CDR3 region is CASSYFAANTEAFF. CDR3 nucleotides: TGTGCCAGCAGTTACTTTGCAGCGAACACTGAAGCTTTCTTT.

This clone was detected only a few times. The chain recombines TRBV7-9 with TRBJ2-1; 8 nucleotides align to TRBD2. V lost 8 bases and J lost 3; bases outside the gene matches: 3. The CDR3 is made up of 13 amino acids. The germline CDR1 and CDR2 sequences are SEHNR and FQNEAQ (reference sequence). CDR3 amino acids: CASGRGGYNEQFF. DNA of the CDR3: TGTGCCAGCGGACGGGGGGGCTACAATGAGCAGTTCTTC.

This clone was counted a few times. The chain uses TRBV19 and TRBJ2-2; D tentatively fits TRBD1 or TRBD2 (5 bases each). The CDR3 has 14 residues. The germline gives CDR1 LNHDA, CDR2 SQIVND (reference sequence). With 3 bases removed from V and 4 bases from J, the gap between germline ends came to 9 bases. The CDR3 protein is CASSIAGATGELFF. The CDR3 DNA sequence: TGTGCCAGTAGTATTGCCGGGGCCACCGGGGAGCTGTTTTTT.

The V and J genes are TRBV15 and TRBJ2-1; the D gene is possibly TRBD1 (5 bases). This CDR3 region has 12 residues. V gave up 5 bases and J gave up 15 bases, with 17 bases separating them. Germline loops: CDR1 LNHNV, CDR2 YYDKDF (reference sequence). CDR3 in DNA: TGTGCCACCAGCCCAGGAGAAGGCAGGGCGTTCTTC. Its protein product is CATSPGEGRAFF.

The chain employs TRBV2 and TRBJ1-4; D unclear. Germline CDR1 is SNHLY and CDR2 is FYNNEI. Trimming cost V 1 base and J 7 bases, with 16 bases left between them. The CDR3 runs to 16 residues. CDR3 bases: TGTGCCAGCAGTGAAGATGCAGGCCTGAACGGTGAAAAACTGTTTTTT. Encoded protein: CASSEDAGLNGEKLFF.

This chain joins TRBV28 and TRBJ2-7; D could derive from TRBD1 or TRBD2 (6 bases each). Germline V gene sequence: CDR1 MDHEN, CDR2 SYDVKM. The CDR3 covers 15 residues. Trimming removed 3 bases from V and 2 bases from J, with 14 bases in between. The chain's CDR3 is CASSFRDSGAYEQYF. Written as DNA, the CDR3 is TGTGCCAGCAGTTTTAGGGACTCAGGGGCCTACGAGCAGTACTTC.

The gene calls are TRBV12-2 and TRBJ2-5; the table gives TRBD2 as D, unverified against the DNA. TRBV12-2 is reported as a pseudogene. The CDR3 is 16 residues long. CDR3 loop: CASRSLSARGYETQYF. Here the CDR3 DNA reads TGTGCAAGTCGCTCGCTCTCGGCCCGGGGGTACGAGACCCAGTACTTC.

CDR3 loop: CASSSGVSWTPQFF. The CDR3, as DNA: TGTGCCAGCAGCTCCGGGGTCAGCTGGACTCCCCAGTTCTTC. The chain couples TRBV9 to TRBJ2-1; TRBD2 might be the D (5 bases). Trimming stripped 4 bases from V and 13 bases from J, with 21 bases between. Germline loops: CDR1 SGDLS, CDR2 YYNGEE. CDR3 length: 14 amino acids.

The chain has TRBV6-6 and TRBJ1-2; D is unclear. The CDR3 is made up of 13 amino acids. Germline values: CDR1 MNHNY, CDR2 SVGAGI (reference sequence). The V and J ends lost 8 bases and 5 bases respectively, with 15 bases between them. CDR3 nucleotides: TGTGCCAGCCGCAGTCCGGACCTTTATGGCTACACCTTC. It codes for CASRSPDLYGYTF.